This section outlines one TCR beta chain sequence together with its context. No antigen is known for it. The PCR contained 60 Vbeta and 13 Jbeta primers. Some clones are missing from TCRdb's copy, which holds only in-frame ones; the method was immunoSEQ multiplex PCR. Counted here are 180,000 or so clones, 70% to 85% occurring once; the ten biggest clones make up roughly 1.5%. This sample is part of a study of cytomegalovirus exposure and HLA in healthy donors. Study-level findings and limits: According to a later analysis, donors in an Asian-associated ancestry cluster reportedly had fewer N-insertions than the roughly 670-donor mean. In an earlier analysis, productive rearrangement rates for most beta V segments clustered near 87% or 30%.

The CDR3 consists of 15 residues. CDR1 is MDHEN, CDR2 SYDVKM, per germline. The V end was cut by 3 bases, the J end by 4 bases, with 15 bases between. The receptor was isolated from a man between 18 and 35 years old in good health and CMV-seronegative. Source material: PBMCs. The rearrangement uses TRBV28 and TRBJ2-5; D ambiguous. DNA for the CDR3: TGTGCCAGCAGTTTCCTCCCCCCAGGCCGAGAGACCCAGTACTTC. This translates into CASSFLPPGRETQYF. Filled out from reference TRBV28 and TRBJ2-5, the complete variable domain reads DVKVTQSSRYLVKRTGEKVFLECVQDMDHENMFWYRQDPGLGLRLIYFSYDVKMKEKGDIPEGYSVSREKKERFSLILESASTNQTSMYLCASSFLPPGRETQYFGPGTRLLVL.